This TCR beta chain appears in the sequencing data of a study of somatic mutations in cytotoxic T cells in rheumatoid arthritis. Background on the study: Certain V beta antibody-stained T-cell populations, V beta1+ cells sequenced for TCRB among them, were flow-sorted to nearly 100% purity.

Clones were sequenced by immunoSEQ multiplex PCR, and TCRdb holds only the in-frame ones, with some missing. Of fewer than 30,000 clones listed, around 76% were seen once; the top ten hold roughly 5%. With respect to this clone: Antigen: not known.

Germline values: CDR1 SGHAT, CDR2 FQNNGV. There are 14 residues in the CDR3. Trimming at V came to 6 bases and at J to 6 bases, leaving 9 bases not matched to a gene. General observations from the study: Per patient, the largest CD8+ clone was found to exceed 20% of CD8+ cells in about an eighth of the 65 cases.

The receptor comes from a man between 50 and 59 years old in good health. The chain links TRBV11-2 to TRBJ2-7, with 9 bases identical to TRBD2. Sequenced material: CD8+ T cells sorted from blood. CDR3 sequence: CASRIAGVGTEQYF. CDR3 bases: TGTGCCAGCAGAATAGCGGGAGTAGGCACCGAGCAGTACTTC.